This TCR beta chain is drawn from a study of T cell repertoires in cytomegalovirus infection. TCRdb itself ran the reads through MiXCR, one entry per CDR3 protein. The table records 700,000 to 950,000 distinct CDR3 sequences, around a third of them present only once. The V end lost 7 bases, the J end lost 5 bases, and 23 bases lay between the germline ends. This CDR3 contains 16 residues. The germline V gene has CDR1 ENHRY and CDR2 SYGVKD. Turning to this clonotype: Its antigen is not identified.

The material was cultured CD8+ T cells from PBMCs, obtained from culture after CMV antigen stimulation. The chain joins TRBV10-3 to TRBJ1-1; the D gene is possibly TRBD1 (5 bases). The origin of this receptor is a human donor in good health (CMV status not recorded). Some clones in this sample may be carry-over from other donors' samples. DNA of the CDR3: TGTGCCATCACCGCCGGGCCCCTCGGGGGAGGGACTGAAGCTTTCTTT. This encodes CAITAGPLGGGTEAFF.